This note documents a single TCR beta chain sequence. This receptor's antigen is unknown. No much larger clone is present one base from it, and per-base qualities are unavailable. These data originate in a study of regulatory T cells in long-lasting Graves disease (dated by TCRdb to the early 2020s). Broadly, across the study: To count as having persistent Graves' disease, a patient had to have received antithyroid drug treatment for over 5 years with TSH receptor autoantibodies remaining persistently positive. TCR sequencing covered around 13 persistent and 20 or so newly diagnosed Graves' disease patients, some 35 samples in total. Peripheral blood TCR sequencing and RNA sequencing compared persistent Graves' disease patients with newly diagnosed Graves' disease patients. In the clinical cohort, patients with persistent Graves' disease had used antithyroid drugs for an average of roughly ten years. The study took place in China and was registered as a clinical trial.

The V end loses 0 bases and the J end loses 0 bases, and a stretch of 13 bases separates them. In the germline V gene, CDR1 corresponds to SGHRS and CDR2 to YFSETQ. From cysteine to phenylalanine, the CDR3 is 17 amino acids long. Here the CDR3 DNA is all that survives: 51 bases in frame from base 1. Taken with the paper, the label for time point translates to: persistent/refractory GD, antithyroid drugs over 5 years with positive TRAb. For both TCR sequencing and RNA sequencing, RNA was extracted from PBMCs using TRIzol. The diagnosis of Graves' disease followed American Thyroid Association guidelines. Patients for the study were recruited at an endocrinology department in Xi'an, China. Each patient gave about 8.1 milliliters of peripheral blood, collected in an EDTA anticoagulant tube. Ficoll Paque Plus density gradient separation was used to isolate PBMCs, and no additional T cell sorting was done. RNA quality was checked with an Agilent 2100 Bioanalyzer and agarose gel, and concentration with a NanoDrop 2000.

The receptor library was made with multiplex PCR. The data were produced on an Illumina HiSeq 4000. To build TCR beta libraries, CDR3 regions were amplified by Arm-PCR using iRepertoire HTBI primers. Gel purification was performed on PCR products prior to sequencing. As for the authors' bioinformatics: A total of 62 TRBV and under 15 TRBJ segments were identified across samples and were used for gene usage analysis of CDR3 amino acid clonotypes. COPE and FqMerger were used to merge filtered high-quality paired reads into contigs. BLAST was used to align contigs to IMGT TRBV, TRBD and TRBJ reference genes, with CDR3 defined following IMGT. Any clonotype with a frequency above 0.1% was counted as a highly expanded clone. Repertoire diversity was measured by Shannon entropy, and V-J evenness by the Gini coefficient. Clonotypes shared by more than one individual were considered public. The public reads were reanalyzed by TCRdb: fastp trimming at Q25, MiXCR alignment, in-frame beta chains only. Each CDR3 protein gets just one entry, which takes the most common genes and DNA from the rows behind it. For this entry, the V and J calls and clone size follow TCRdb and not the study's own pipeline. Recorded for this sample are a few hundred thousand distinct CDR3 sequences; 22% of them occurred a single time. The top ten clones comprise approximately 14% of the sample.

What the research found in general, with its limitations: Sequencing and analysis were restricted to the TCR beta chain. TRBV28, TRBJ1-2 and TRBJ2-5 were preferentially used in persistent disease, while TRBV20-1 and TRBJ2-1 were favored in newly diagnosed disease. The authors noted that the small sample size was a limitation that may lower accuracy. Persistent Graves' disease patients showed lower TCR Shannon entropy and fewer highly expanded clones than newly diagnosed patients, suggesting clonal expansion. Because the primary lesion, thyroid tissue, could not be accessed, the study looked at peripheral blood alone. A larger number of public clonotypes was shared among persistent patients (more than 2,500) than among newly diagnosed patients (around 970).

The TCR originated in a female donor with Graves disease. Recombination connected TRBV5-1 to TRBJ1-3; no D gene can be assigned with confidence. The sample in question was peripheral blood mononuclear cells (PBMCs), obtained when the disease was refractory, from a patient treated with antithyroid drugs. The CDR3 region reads CASSLVFGGLSGNTIYF. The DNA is TGCGCCAGCAGCTTGGTATTTGGAGGTCTCTCTGGAAACACCATATATTTT.